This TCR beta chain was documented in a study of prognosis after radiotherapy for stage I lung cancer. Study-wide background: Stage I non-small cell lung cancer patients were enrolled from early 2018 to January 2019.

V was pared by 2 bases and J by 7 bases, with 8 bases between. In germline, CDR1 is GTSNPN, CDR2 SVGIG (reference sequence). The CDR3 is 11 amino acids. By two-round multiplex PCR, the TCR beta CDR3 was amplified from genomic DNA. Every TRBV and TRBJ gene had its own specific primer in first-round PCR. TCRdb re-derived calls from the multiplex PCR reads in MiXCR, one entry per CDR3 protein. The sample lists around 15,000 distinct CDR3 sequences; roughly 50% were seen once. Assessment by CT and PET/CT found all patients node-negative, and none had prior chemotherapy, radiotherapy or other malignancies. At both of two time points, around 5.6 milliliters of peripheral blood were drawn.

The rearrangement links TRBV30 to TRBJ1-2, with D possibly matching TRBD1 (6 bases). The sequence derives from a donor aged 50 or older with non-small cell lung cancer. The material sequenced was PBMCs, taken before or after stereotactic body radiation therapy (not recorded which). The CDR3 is CAWSKGGGYTF. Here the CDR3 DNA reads TGTGCCTGGAGTAAAGGGGGTGGCTACACCTTC.